Each of the 9 T cell receptor beta chains below was sequenced from the same sample in a study of cytomegalovirus exposure and HLA in healthy donors. The PCR had 60 Vbeta and 13 Jbeta primers. The method was immunoSEQ multiplex PCR; TCRdb's version includes in-frame clones alone and lacks a portion of them. The table has some 150,000 clones, 63% seen once. Specimen: PBMCs. Source of these receptors: a woman aged 55-75 years in good health and CMV-seropositive.

The chain is built from TRBV21-1 and TRBJ2-1; the table's D call of TRBD2 was not tested on the DNA. TRBV21-1 is annotated as a pseudogene. This CDR3 contains 16 residues. The CDR3 protein is CASSKDGTSGKNEQFF. CDR3 in DNA: TGTGCCAGCAGCAAAGATGGGACTAGCGGAAAAAATGAGCAGTTCTTC.

In this sample, this clone turned up a few times. The chain couples TRBV2 to TRBJ2-5; 13 nucleotides match TRBD2. Germline CDR1 SNHLY, CDR2 FYNNEI. CDR3 length: 15 amino acids. J lost 3 bases, V lost 10 bases, and 8 bases had no gene match. The CDR3 DNA reads TGTGCCACAGGAACTAGCGGGAGGGCCGAAGAGACCCAGTACTTC. This gives the protein CATGTSGRAEETQYF. Full variable domain (missing parts from reference TRBV2 and TRBJ2-5): EPEVTQTPSHQVTQMGQEVILRCVPISNHLYFYWYRQILGQKVEFLVSFYNNEISEKSEIFDDQFSVERPDGSNFTLKIRSTKLEDSAMYFCATGTSGRAEETQYFGPGTRLLVL.

V gene TRBV28 combines with J gene TRBJ1-2; 9 bases match TRBD1. Per the germline V gene, CDR1 is MDHEN and CDR2 is SYDVKM. This CDR3 comprises 16 residues. The J segment lost 8 bases and the V segment lost 0 bases, leaving 10 bases of the junction unmatched. CDR3 in amino acids: CASSLWSPGQGNGYTF. DNA of the CDR3: TGTGCCAGCAGTTTATGGTCTCCGGGACAGGGTAACGGCTACACCTTC.

The rearrangement uses TRBV30 and TRBJ1-5; D unclear. Germline values: CDR1 GTSNPN, CDR2 SVGIG (reference sequence). The CDR3 has 13 amino acids. The germline V and J ends were trimmed by 0 bases and 5 bases, with 8 bases remaining between them. CDR3 protein: CAWSVSLHQPQHF. CDR3 DNA sequence: TGTGCCTGGAGTGTAAGCCTGCATCAGCCCCAGCATTTT. The full variable domain, completed using reference TRBV30 and TRBJ1-5, is SQTIHQWPATLVQPVGSPLSLECTVEGTSNPNLYWYRQAAGRGLQLLFYSVGIGQISSEVPQNLSASRPQDRQFILSSKKLLLSDSGFYLCAWSVSLHQPQHFGDGTRLSIL.

V is TRBV6-6 and J is TRBJ1-2, with D uncertain. CDR3 length: 13 residues. V gave up 7 bases and J gave up 3 bases, with 12 bases separating them. Germline loops: CDR1 MNHNY, CDR2 SVGAGI (reference sequence). The CDR3 loop reads CASTRDPYYGYTF. CDR3 coding DNA: TGTGCCAGCACTAGAGACCCATACTATGGCTACACCTTC.

The chain uses TRBV18 and TRBJ1-4, with D possibly being TRBD1 (6 bases). Trimming shortened V by 5 bases and J by 8 bases, and 12 bases separated the two germline ends. This CDR3 is built from 13 residues. Germline CDR1 KGHSH, CDR2 LQKENI. Here the CDR3 reads CASSSGTKEKLFF. The CDR3 bases are TGTGCCAGCTCATCTGGGACAAAGGAAAAACTGTTTTTT.

V gene TRBV19 combines with J gene TRBJ1-3; the match to TRBD1 covers 7 bases. The J segment lost 0 bases and the V segment lost 8 bases, leaving 4 bases of the junction unmatched. CDR1 LNHDA and CDR2 SQIVND come from the germline V gene (reference sequence). CDR3 size: 14 residues. CDR3 residues: CASSQGSSGNTIYF. The DNA for the CDR3 is TGTGCCAGTTCACAGGGGAGCTCTGGAAACACCATATATTTT.

The V and J genes are TRBV5-4 and TRBJ2-2; 15 bases are a match to TRBD2. Germline lookup yields CDR1 SGHNT and CDR2 YYREEE (reference sequence). J was trimmed by 6 bases and V by 2 bases; bases with no gene match: 5. The CDR3 runs 17 residues. The CDR3 sequence: CASSFGTSGRTAGELFF. CDR3 nucleotides: TGTGCCAGCAGCTTTGGGACTAGCGGGAGGACGGCCGGGGAGCTGTTTTTT.

This chain joins TRBV10-1 and TRBJ1-1, with 9 nucleotides matching TRBD1. After removal of 5 bases from V and 7 bases from J, the junction contained 8 bases not matched to a gene. CDR1 and CDR2 from the germline V gene are WNHNN and SYGVQD (reference sequence). The CDR3 spans 14 residues. This chain's CDR3 is CASSYHRGPSEAFF. The CDR3 DNA is TGCGCCAGCAGTTATCACAGGGGGCCTAGTGAAGCTTTCTTT.